This T cell receptor (beta chain) comes out of a study of OX40 agonist ivuxolimab in advanced cancers. About the study: Ivuxolimab, which is an agonistic anti-OX40 (CD134) antibody, was administered to the patients.

Findings and limits, study-wide: Average numbers of expanded clones were greater in CD8+ T cells than in CD4+. Clonal expansion was seen in CD4+ and CD8+ blood T cells by week 6 at 0.1 to 3.0 mg/kg.

In germline, CDR1 is LGHNA, CDR2 YSLEER. This CDR3 has 22 amino acids. V dropped 2 bases and J dropped 0 bases, with 29 bases sitting between them. The assay was immunoSEQ multiplex PCR, and TCRdb's table has in-frame clones only and misses some. The profile shows 98,000 or so clones, just under 85% of them singletons. Notes on this clone: As yet, its antigen is unknown.

This clonotype was obtained from an adult with an advanced solid tumor such as melanoma, head and neck, liver or kidney cancer. The rearrangement links TRBV4-3 to TRBJ2-1, with a weak D call TRBD2 (6 bases). This specimen consisted of CD4+ or CD8+ T cells sorted from blood, obtained in a trial of the OX40 agonist ivuxolimab. This chain's CDR3 is CASSQYTGTERVLPSSYNEQFF. CDR3 in DNA: TGCGCCAGCAGCCAATACACCGGGACTGAGAGGGTCTTACCTTCCTCCTACAATGAGCAGTTCTTC.